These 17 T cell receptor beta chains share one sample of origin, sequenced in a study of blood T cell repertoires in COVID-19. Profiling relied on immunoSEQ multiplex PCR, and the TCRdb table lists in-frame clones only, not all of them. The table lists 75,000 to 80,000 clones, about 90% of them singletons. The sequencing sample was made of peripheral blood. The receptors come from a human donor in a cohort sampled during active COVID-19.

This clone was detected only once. CDR3 residues: CASSLLAASSYNEQFF. The CDR3 DNA reads as TGTGCCAGCAGCTTACTAGCGGCGAGCTCCTACAATGAGCAGTTCTTC. The rearrangement joins TRBV7-2 to TRBJ2-1, with TRBD2 matching over 7 bases. The CDR3 spans 16 residues. V lost 2 bases and J lost 0; bases outside the gene matches: 4. The germline CDR1 and CDR2 sequences are SGHTA and FQGNSA.

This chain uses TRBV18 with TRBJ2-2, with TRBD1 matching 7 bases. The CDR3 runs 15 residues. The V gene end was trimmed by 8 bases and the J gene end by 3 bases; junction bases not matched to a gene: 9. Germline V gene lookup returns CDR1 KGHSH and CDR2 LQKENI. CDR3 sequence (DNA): TGTGCCAGCGCCCAAAGGGGGCCGGACACCGGGGAGCTGTTTTTT. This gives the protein CASAQRGPDTGELFF.

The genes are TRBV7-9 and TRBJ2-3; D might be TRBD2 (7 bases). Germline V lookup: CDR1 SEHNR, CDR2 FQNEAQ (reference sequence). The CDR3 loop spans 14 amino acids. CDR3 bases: TGTGCAGGGGGGGGAGTATCGATAGCAGATACGCAGTATTTT. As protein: CAGGGVSIADTQYF.

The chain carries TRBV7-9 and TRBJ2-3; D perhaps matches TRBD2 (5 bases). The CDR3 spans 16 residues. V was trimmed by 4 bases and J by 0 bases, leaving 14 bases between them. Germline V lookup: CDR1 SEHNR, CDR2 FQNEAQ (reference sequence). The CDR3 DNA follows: TGTGCCAGCAGCTCCCGGACTTACCTGAGCACAGATACGCAGTATTTT. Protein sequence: CASSSRTYLSTDTQYF. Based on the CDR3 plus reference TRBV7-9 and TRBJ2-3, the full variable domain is DTGVSQNPRHKITKRGQNVTFRCDPISEHNRLYWYRQTLGQGPEFLTYFQNEAQLEKSRLLSDRFSAERPKGSFSTLEIQRTEQGDSAMYLCASSSRTYLSTDTQYFGPGTRLTVL.

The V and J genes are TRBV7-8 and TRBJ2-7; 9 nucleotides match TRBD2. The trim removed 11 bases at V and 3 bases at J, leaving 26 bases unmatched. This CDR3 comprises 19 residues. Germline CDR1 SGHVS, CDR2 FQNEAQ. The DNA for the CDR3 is TGTGCCCGCCGCTCCGCGAGGGGGCTCGCGGGGGGGCCTAACTACGAGCAGTACTTC. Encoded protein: CARRSARGLAGGPNYEQYF.

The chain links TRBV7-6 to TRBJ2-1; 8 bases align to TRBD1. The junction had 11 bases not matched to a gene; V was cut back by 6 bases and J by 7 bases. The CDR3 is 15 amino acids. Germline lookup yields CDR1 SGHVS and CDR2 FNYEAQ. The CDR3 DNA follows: TGTGCCAGCAGACCCGACAGGGGTGTTAGAAATGAGCAGTTCTTC. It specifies CASRPDRGVRNEQFF.

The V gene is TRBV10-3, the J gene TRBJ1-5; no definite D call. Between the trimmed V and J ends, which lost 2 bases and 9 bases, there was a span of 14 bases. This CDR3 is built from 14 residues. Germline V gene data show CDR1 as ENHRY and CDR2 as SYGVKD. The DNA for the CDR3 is TGTGCCATCAGTGAGGGGGATTGGACTCGGCCCCAGCATTTT. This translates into CAISEGDWTRPQHF.

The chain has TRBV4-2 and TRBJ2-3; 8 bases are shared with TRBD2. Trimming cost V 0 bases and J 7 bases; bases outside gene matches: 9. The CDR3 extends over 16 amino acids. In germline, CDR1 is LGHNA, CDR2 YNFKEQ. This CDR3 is CASSQDGLAGTYTQYF. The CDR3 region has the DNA TGTGCCAGCAGCCAAGATGGCCTAGCGGGCACTTATACGCAGTATTTT.

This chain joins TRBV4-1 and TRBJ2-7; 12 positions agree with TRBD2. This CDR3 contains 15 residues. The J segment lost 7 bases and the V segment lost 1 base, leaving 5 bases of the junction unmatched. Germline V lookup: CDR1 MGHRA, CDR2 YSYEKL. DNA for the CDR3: TGCGCCAGCAGCCAAGTAGGCACTAGCGGGGGGGAGCAGTACTTC. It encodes CASSQVGTSGGEQYF.

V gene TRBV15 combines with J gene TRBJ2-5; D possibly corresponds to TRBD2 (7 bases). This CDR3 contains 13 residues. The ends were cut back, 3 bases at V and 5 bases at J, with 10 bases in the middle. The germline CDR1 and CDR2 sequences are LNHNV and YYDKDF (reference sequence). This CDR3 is CATSRRGQETQYF. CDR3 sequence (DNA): TGTGCCACCAGCAGGCGGGGGCAGGAGACCCAGTACTTC.

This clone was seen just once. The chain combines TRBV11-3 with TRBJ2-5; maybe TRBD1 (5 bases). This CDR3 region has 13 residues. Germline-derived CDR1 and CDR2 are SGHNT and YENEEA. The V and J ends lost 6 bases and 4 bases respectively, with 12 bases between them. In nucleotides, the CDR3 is TGTGCCAGCAGGAAGGGGCCGGGAGAGACCCAGTACTTC. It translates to CASRKGPGETQYF.

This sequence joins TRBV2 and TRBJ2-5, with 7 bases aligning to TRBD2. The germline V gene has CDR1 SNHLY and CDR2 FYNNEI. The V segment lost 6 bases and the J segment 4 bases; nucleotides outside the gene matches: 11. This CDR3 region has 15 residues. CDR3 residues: CASSAPRGFSETQYF. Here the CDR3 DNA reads TGTGCCAGCAGCGCCCCGCGGGGGTTCTCAGAGACCCAGTACTTC.

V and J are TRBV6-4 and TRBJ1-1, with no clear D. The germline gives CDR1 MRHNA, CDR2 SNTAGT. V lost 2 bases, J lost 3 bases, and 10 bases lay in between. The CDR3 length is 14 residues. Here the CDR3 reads CASSDAYGDTEAFF. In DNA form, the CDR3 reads TGTGCCAGCAGTGACGCCTACGGGGACACTGAAGCTTTCTTT.

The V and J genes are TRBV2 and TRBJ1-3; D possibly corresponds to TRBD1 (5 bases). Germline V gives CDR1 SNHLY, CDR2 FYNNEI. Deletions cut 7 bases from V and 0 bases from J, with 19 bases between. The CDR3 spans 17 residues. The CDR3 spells CASNGTGGGRSGNTIYF. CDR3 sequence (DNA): TGTGCCAGCAACGGGACCGGGGGGGGTCGCTCTGGAAACACCATATATTTT.

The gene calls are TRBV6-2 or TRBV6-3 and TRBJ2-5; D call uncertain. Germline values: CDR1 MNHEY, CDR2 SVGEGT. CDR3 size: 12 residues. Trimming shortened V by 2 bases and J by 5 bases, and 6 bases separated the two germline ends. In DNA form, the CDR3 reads TGTGCCAGCAGTTACCTCCAGGAGACCCAGTACTTC. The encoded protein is CASSYLQETQYF.

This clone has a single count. The CDR3 region is CASSPGGTIANYGYTF. For the CDR3, the DNA is TGTGCCAGCTCCCCCGGAGGGACGATAGCTAACTATGGCTACACCTTC. The chain joins TRBV9 to TRBJ1-2; a weak D match, TRBD1 (5 bases). This CDR3 contains 16 residues. Trimming left V 7 bases short and J 0 bases short, with 19 bases between. The germline CDR1 and CDR2 sequences are SGDLS and YYNGEE.

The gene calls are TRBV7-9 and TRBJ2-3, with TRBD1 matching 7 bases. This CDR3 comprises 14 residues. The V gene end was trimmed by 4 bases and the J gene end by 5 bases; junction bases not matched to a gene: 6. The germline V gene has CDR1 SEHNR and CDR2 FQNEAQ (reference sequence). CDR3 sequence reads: CASSSQGQVDTQYF. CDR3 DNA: TGTGCCAGCAGCTCGCAAGGACAGGTAGATACGCAGTATTTT.